This T cell receptor beta chain appears in the sequencing data of a study of cytomegalovirus exposure and HLA in healthy donors. The CDR3 extends over 10 amino acids. The germline gives CDR1 GTSNPN, CDR2 SVGIG (reference sequence). Between the trimmed V and J ends, which lost 5 bases and 5 bases, there was a span of 6 bases. Findings and caveats of the study: TRBV6-2, TRBV6-3 and some other V segments were excluded as indistinguishable.

The PCR employed 60 Vbeta primers together with 13 Jbeta primers. Repertoires were generated with immunoSEQ multiplex PCR, while TCRdb's copy carries only in-frame clones and drops some. Among around 190,000 clones listed, around 83% were seen once. Note on this clone: Its antigen remains unidentified.

Sequencing was done on a sample of PBMCs. V and J are TRBV30 and TRBJ1-1; D ambiguous. The TCR originated in a man aged 40-49 years in good health and CMV-seropositive. The CDR3, as DNA: TGTGCCTGGCTGAGGACTGAAGCTTTCTTT. Translating gives CAWLRTEAFF.